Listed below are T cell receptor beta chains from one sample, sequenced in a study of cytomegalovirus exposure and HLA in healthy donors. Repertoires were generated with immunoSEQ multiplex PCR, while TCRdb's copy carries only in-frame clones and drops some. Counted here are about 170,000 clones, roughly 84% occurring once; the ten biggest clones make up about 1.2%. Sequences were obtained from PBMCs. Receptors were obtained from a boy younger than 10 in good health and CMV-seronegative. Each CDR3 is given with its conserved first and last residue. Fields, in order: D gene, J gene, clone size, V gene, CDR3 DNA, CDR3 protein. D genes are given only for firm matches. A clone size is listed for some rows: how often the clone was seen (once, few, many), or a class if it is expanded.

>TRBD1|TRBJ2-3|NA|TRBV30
TGTGCCTGGAGTGTAATGCAGGGGGCAGGCACGCAGTATTTT
CAWSVMQGAGTQYF
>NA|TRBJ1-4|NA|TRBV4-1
TGCGCCAGCAGCCAAGATAGGGGCAGGGGTAATGAAAAACTGTTTTTT
CASSQDRGRGNEKLFF
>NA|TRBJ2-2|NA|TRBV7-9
TGTGCCAGCAGCTTAGCGGAGGGTTTCACCGGGGAGCTGTTTTTT
CASSLAEGFTGELFF
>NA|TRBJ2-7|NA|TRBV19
TGTGCCAGTAGTAACCGGGACTTCGACGAGCAGTACTTC
CASSNRDFDEQYF
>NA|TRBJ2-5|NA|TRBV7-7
TGTGCCAGCAGCTTACAGGGTGGACAAGAGACCCAGTACTTC
CASSLQGGQETQYF
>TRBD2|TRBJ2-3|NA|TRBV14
TGTGCCAGCAGCCGGACTAGTACGCAGTATTTT
CASSRTSTQYF
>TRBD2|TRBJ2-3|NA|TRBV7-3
TGTGCCAGCAGCTTAGGGGCGGGAGGGCTTACAGATACGCAGTATTTT
CASSLGAGGLTDTQYF
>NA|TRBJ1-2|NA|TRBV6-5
TGTGCCAGCAGTTCCCCTGGCAGTCGCTATGGCTACACCTTC
CASSSPGSRYGYTF
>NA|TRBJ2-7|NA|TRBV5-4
TGTGCCAGCAGCTTGGACAGGGTCCCCACCTACGAGCAGTACTTC
CASSLDRVPTYEQYF
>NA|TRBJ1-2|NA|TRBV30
TGTGCCTGGAGTGTGATGGGGGCGAACTATGGCTACACCTTC
CAWSVMGANYGYTF
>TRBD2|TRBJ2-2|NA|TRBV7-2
TGTGCCAGCAGCTTGAAGGCTAGCGGGGTAACGAACACCGGGGAGCTGTTTTTT
CASSLKASGVTNTGELFF
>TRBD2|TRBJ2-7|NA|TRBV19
TGTGCCAGTAGTCCGAGGAGCGGGAGGTCCTCCGAGCAGTACTTC
CASSPRSGRSSEQYF
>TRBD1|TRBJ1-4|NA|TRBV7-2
TGTGCCAGCAGCTTAGGGACAGGGACGATTGAAAAACTGTTTTTT
CASSLGTGTIEKLFF
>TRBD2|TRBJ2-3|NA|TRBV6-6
TGTGCCAGCAGCCGACTAGCGGGGGGGAGCACAGATACGCAGTATTTT
CASSRLAGGSTDTQYF
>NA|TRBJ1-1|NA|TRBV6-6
TGTGCCAGCACCGTACTGGTAGACACTGAAGCTTTCTTT
CASTVLVDTEAFF
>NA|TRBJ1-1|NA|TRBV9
TGTGCCAGCAGCCCATTACAGGGCTTCTCTACTGAAGCTTTCTTT
CASSPLQGFSTEAFF
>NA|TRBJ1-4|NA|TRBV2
TGTGCCAGCAGTGATCCCGGGAAGGGCAATGAAAAACTGTTTTTT
CASSDPGKGNEKLFF
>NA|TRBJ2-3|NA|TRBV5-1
TGCGCCAGCAGCTTGGGGGGGCCGGGAGATACGCAGTATTTT
CASSLGGPGDTQYF
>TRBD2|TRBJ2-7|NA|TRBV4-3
TGCGCCAGCAGCCAAGATACACCTAGCGGGCTACCCTACGAGCAGTACTTC
CASSQDTPSGLPYEQYF
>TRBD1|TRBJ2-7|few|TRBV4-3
TGCGCCAGCAGCCAGGGACAGGGGGGCCCCTACGAGCAGTACTTC
CASSQGQGGPYEQYF
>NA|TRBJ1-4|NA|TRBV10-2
TGCGCCAGCAGTGAGTTCGGGGTTTCTAATGAAAAACTGTTTTTT
CASSEFGVSNEKLFF
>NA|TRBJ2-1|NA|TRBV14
TGTGCCAGCAGCCAAGCGAGGCTAGCGCCCTACAATGAGCAGTTCTTC
CASSQARLAPYNEQFF
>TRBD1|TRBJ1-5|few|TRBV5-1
TGCGCCAGCAGCTTGTACCCCCGGGACAGGGGAAATCAGCCCCAGCATTTT
CASSLYPRDRGNQPQHF
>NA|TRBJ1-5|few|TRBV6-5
TGTGCCAGCAGTTACAGGGAGAATCAGCCCCAGCATTTT
CASSYRENQPQHF
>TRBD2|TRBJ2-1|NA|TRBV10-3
TGTGCCATCAGCGCTAGCGGGAGCTCCTACAATGAGCAGTTCTTC
CAISASGSSYNEQFF
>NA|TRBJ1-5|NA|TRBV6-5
TGTGCCAGCAGTTACGGCGGGGGAGGCAATCAGCCCCAGCATTTT
CASSYGGGGNQPQHF
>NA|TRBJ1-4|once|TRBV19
TGTGCCAGTGGGGAGCCGGGGAATGAAAAACTGTTTTTT
CASGEPGNEKLFF
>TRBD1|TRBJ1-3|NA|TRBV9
TGTGCCAGCAGTACAGGGGCGAGTGGAAACACCATATATTTT
CASSTGASGNTIYF
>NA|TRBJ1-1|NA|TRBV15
TGTGCCACCGGAGGACGGTGGAACACTGAAGCTTTCTTT
CATGGRWNTEAFF
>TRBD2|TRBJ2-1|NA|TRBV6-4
TGTGCCAGCAGTGACAAGGCTAGCGGGGGGAATGAGCAGTTCTTC
CASSDKASGGNEQFF
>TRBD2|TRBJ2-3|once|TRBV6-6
TGTGCCAGCAGTACTAGCGGGGCAGATACGCAGTATTTT
CASSTSGADTQYF
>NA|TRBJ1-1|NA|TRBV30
TGTGCCTGGACGACAGGCCAGAACACTGAAGCTTTCTTT
CAWTTGQNTEAFF
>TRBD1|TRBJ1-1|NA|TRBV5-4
TGTGCCAGCAGCATTCGACAGGGGAGGGAAGCTTTCTTT
CASSIRQGREAFF
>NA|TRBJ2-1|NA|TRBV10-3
TGTGCCATCAGTGAACAGGGGGGGTTGAGAAATGAGCAGTTCTTC
CAISEQGGLRNEQFF
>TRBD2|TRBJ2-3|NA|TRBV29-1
TGCAGCGTTGCCAGGACTAGCGGGAGGCCAGATACGCAGTATTTT
CSVARTSGRPDTQYF
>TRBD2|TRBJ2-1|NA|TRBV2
TGTGCCAGCAGTGAAACTAGCGGCAATGAGCAGTTCTTC
CASSETSGNEQFF
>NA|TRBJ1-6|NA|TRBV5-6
TGTGCCAGCAGCTTGGGAAGGGAGGTGTCACCCCTCCACTTT
CASSLGREVSPLHF
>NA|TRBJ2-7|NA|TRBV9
TGTGCCAGCAGCGCAGGGGATACAACCTACGAGCAGTACTTC
CASSAGDTTYEQYF
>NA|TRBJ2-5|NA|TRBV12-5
TGTGCTAGTTGGACTGCGGGGATGGAGACCCAGTACTTC
CASWTAGMETQYF
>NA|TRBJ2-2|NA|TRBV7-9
TGTGCCAGCAGCTTAGCGGGGGGTCCCACCGGGGAGCTGTTTTTT
CASSLAGGPTGELFF
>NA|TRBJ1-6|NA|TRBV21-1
TGTGCCAGCAGCAACGCCCGGGACAGCGATGCCTATAATTCACCCCTCCACTTT
CASSNARDSDAYNSPLHF
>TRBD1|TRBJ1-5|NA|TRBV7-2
TGTGCCAGCCGGCAGGGGGGTAGCAATCAGCCCCAGCATTTT
CASRQGGSNQPQHF
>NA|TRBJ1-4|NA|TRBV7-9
TGTGCCAGCAGCCCAACCGACGGGAATGAAAAACTGTTTTTT
CASSPTDGNEKLFF
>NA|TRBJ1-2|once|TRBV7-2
TGTGCCAGCAGCTCAACCACAGGGAGGGCCCCCTATGGCTACACCTTC
CASSSTTGRAPYGYTF
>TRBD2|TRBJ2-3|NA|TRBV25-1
TGTGCCAGCAGTGCCTCGACTAGCGGGGGGATAGATACGCAGTATTTT
CASSASTSGGIDTQYF
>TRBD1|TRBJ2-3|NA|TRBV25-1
TGTGCCAGCAGTGAATTGACAGGGGTCACAGATACGCAGTATTTT
CASSELTGVTDTQYF
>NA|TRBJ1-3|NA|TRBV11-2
TGTGCCAGCAGCTTTCGTAGCCGGCGAAACACCATATATTTT
CASSFRSRRNTIYF
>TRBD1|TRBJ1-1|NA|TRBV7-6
TGTGCCAGCAGCTTATGGACAGGGCAAGCTTTCTTT
CASSLWTGQAFF
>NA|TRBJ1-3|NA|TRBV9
TGTGCCAGCAGCGTAGAACCCTTCGTTGGAGAGACCTACTCTGGAAACACCATATATTTT
CASSVEPFVGETYSGNTIYF
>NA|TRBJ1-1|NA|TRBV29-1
TGCAGCGGTTCTACGGGGGAGAACACTGAAGCTTTCTTT
CSGSTGENTEAFF